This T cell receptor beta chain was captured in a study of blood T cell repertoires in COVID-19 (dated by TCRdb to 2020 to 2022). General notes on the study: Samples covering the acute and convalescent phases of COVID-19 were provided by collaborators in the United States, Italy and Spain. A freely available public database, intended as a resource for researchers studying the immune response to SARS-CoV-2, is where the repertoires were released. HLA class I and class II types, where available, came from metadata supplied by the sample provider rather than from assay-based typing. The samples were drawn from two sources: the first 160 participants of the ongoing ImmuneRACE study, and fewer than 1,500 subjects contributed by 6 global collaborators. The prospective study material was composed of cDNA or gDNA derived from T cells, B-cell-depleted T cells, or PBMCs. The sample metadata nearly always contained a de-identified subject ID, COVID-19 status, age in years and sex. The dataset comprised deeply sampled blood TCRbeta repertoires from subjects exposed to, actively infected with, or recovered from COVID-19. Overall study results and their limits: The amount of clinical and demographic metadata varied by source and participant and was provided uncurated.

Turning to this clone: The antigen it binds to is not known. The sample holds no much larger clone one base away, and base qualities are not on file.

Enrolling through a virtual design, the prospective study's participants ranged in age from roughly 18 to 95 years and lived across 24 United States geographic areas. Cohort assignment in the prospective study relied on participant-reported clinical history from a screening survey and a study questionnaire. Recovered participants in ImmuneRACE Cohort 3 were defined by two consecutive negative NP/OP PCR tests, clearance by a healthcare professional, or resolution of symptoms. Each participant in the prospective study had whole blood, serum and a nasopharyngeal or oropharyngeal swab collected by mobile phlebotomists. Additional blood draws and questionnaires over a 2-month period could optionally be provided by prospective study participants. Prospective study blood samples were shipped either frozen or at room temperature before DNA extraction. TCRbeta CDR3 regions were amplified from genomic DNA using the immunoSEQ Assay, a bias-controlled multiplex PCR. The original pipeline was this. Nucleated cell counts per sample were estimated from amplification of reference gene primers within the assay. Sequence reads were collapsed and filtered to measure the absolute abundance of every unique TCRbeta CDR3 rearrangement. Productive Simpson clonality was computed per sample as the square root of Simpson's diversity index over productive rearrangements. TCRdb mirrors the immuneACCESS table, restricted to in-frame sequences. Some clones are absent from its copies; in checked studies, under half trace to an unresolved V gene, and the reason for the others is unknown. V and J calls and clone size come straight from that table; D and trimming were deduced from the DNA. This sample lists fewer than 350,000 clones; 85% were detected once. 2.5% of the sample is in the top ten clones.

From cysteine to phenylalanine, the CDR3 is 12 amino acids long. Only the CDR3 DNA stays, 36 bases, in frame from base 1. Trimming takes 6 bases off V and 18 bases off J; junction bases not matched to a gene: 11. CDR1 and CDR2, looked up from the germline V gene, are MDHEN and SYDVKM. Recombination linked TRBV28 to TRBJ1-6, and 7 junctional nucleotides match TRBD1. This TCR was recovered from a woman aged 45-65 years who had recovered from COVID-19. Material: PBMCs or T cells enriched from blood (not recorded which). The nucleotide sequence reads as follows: TGTGCCAGCAGCCGGAAAGACAGGGCATACCACTTT. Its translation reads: CASSRKDRAYHF. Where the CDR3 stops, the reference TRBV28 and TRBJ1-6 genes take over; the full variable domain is DVKVTQSSRYLVKRTGEKVFLECVQDMDHENMFWYRQDPGLGLRLIYFSYDVKMKEKGDIPEGYSVSREKKERFSLILESASTNQTSMYLCASSRKDRAYHFGNGTRLTVT.